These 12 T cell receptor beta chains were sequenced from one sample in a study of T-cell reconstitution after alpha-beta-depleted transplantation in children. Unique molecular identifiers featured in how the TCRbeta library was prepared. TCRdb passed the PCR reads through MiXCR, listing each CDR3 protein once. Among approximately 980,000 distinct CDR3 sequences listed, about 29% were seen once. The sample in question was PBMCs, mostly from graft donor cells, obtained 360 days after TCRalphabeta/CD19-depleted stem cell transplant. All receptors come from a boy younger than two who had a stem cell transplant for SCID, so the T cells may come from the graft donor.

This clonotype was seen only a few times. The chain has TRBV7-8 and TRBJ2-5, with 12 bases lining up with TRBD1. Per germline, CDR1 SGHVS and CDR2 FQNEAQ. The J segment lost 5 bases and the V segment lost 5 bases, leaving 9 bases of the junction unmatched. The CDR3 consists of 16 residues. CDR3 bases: TGTGCCAGCAGCGCGGGACAGGGGGCAAATCGGGAGACCCAGTACTTC. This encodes CASSAGQGANRETQYF. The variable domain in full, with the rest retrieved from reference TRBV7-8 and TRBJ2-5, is GAGVSQSPRYKVAKRGQDVALRCDPISGHVSLFWYQQALGQGPEFLTYFQNEAQLDKSGLPSDRFFAERPEGSVSTLKIQRTQQEDSAVYLCASSAGQGANRETQYFGPGTRLLVL.

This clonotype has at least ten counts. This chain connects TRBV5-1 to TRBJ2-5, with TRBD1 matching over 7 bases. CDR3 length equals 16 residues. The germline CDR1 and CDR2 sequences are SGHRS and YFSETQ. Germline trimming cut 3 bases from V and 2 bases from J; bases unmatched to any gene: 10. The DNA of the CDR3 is TGCGCCAGCAGCTCGACCAAGGGACAGAGACAAGAGACCCAGTACTTC. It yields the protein CASSSTKGQRQETQYF.

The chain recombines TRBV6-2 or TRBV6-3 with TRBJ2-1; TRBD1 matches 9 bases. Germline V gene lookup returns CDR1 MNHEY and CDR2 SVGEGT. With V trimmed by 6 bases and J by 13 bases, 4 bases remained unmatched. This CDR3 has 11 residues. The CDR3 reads CASRSTGGQFF. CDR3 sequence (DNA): TGTGCCAGCAGGTCCACAGGGGGCCAGTTCTTC.

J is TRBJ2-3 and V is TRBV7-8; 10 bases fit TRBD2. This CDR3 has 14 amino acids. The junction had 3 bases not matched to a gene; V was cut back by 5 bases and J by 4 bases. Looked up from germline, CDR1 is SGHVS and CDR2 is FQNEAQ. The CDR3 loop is CASSTGTSADTQYF. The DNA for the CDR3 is TGTGCCAGCAGCACCGGGACTAGCGCAGATACGCAGTATTTT.

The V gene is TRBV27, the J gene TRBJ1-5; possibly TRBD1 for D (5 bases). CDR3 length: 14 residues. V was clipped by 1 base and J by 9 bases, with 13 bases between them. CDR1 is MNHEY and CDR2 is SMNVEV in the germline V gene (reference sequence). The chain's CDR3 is CASSLFRVGVPQHF. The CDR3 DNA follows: TGTGCCAGCAGTTTATTCAGGGTTGGTGTGCCCCAGCATTTT.

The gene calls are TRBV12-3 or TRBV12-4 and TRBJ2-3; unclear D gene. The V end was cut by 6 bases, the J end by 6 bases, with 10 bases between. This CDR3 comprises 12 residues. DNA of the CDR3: TGTGCCAGCAGCTGGTCCTTGGATACGCAGTATTTT. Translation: CASSWSLDTQYF.

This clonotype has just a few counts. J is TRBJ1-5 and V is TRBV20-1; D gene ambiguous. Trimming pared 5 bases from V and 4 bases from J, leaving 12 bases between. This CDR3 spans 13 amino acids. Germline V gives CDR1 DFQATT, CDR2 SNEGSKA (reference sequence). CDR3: CSAEKGRNQPQHF. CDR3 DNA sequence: TGCAGTGCTGAAAAAGGAAGGAATCAGCCCCAGCATTTT.

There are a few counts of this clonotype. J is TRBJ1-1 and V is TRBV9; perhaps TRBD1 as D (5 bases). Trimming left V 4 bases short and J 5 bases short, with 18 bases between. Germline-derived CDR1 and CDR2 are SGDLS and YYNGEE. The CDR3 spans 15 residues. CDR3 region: CASSSPGRGVTEAFF. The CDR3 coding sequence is TGTGCCAGCAGCTCACCCGGGCGGGGGGTGACTGAAGCTTTCTTT.

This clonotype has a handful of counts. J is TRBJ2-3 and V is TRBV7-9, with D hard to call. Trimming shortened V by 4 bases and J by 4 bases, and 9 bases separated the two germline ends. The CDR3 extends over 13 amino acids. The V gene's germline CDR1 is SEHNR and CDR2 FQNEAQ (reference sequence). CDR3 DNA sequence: TGTGCCAGCAGCTCGACTGTCCCAGATACGCAGTATTTT. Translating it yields CASSSTVPDTQYF.

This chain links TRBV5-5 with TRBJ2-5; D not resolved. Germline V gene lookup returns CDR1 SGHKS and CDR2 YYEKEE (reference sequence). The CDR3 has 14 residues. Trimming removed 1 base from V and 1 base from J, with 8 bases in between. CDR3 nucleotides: TGTGCCAGCAGCTTGCGGGTACCCCAAGAGACCCAGTACTTC. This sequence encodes CASSLRVPQETQYF.

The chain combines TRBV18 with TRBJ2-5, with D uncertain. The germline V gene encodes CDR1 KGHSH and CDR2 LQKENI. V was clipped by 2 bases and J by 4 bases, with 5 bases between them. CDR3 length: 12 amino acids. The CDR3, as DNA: TGTGCCAGCTCACCAAAACGAGAGACCCAGTACTTC. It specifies CASSPKRETQYF.

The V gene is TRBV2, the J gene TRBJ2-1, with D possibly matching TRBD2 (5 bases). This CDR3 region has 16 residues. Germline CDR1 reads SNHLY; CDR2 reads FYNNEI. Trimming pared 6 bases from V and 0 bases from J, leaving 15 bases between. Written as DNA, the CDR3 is TGTGCCAGCAGGTGGGAGAGCCTGAGCTCCTACAATGAGCAGTTCTTC. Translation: CASRWESLSSYNEQFF.